This entry is about one T cell receptor beta chain. Its antigen is unknown. V lost 4 bases and J 1 base, leaving 14 bases between the germline ends. CDR1 is LGHDT, CDR2 YNNKEL, per germline (reference sequence). The CDR3 spans 16 residues. The data were taken from a study of identical twins. Using its own MiXCR run on the 5' RACE reads, TCRdb lists one record per CDR3 protein. Among around 1.7 million distinct CDR3 sequences listed, about 32% were seen once. Whole-study results and caveats: Alpha sequences that were out-of-frame and twin-shared showed an excess of low generation probability. For cord blood, abundant beta clonotypes had fewer insertions, unlike memory repertoires, which showed none.

The chain joins TRBV3-1 to TRBJ2-1, with D perhaps given as TRBD1 or TRBD2 (5 bases each). Sequenced input: cord blood. This sequence originates from a newborn girl in good health. CDR3 residues: CASSPRYWGSYNEQFF. Written as DNA, the CDR3 is TGTGCCAGCAGCCCAAGATATTGGGGGTCCTACAATGAGCAGTTCTTC.